These 9 T cell receptor beta chains share one sample of origin, sequenced in a study of shared clonotypes between healthy human individuals. Produced via immunoSEQ multiplex PCR; TCRdb's table is partial and in-frame only. The sample shows over a million clones, 95% to 97% of them seen only once. The sample comprised naive CD4+ T cells sorted from blood. Regarding subset: CD45RA+ positively selected. The receptors originated from a man aged 30-40 years in good health.

This clone was found once. The genes are TRBV7-2 and TRBJ1-2; D may be TRBD1 (5 bases). Trimming stripped 3 bases from V and 8 bases from J, with 10 bases between. CDR1 and CDR2 from the germline V gene are SGHTA and FQGNSA. CDR3 length: 12 residues. CDR3 DNA sequence: TGTGCCAGCAGCTTCAGAGGGGAAGGCTACACCTTC. As protein: CASSFRGEGYTF.

This chain joins TRBV19 and TRBJ1-4; no definite D call. V lost 1 base and J lost 6, with 6 bases in between. The length of the CDR3 is 13 residues. CDR1 is LNHDA and CDR2 is SQIVND in the germline V gene (reference sequence). Here the CDR3 reads CASSIARDEKLFF. Here the CDR3 DNA reads TGTGCCAGTAGTATAGCCAGAGATGAAAAACTGTTTTTT.

The chain couples TRBV5-1 to TRBJ2-5, with D maybe TRBD1 (6 bases). The V gene lost 4 bases and the J gene lost 1 base, with 17 bases spanning the gap. Germline CDR1 SGHRS, CDR2 YFSETQ. This CDR3 region has 16 residues. CDR3 coding DNA: TGCGCCAGCAGCAGCTACAGGGAACCCACCCAAGAGACCCAGTACTTC. Protein: CASSSYREPTQETQYF.

The chain joins TRBV6-1 to TRBJ2-7, with D possibly being TRBD1 (6 bases). The CDR3 spans 13 residues. With 7 bases removed from V and 5 bases from J, the gap between germline ends came to 15 bases. From germline, CDR1 is MNHNS and CDR2 SASEGT. The CDR3, as DNA: TGTGCCAGCAAACTTTGGACAGCCGACGAGCAGTACTTC. It yields the protein CASKLWTADEQYF.

The chain employs TRBV6-1 and TRBJ1-5; TRBD1 matches at 9 bases. With 4 bases clipped from V and 3 bases from J, the junction kept 4 bases outside the gene matches. Germline V gene sequence: CDR1 MNHNS, CDR2 SASEGT. CDR3 length: 15 residues. CDR3 nucleotide sequence: TGTGCCAGCAGTGCGACAGGGGGGAACAATCAGCCCCAGCATTTT. Protein sequence: CASSATGGNNQPQHF.

The chain carries TRBV28 and TRBJ2-7; TRBD1 matches 7 bases. Germline V lookup: CDR1 MDHEN, CDR2 SYDVKM. V gave up 10 bases and J gave up 3 bases; unmatched junction bases: 6. The CDR3 sequence is 12 residues long. The CDR3 nucleotides read TGTGCCACTAGACAGGGTTTCTACGAGCAGTACTTC. It yields the protein CATRQGFYEQYF.

V is TRBV5-1 and J is TRBJ2-3; TRBD2 might be the D (5 bases). Trimming stripped 2 bases from V and 0 bases from J, with 13 bases between. The CDR3 consists of 16 residues. Germline V gene data show CDR1 as SGHRS and CDR2 as YFSETQ. The CDR3 loop reads CASSFSVTKSTDTQYF. CDR3 sequence (DNA): TGCGCCAGCAGCTTCTCTGTGACTAAAAGCACAGATACGCAGTATTTT.

The CDR3 DNA is TGTGCCAGCAGCACTGGACAGGGAGCCCAGCATTTT. Amino acid sequence: CASSTGQGAQHF. The rearrangement joins TRBV7-2 to TRBJ1-5; TRBD1 agrees at 8 bases. The CDR3 runs to 12 residues. Germline CDR1 and CDR2: SGHTA and FQGNSA. V dropped 5 bases and J dropped 11; count of bases not matched to a gene: 5.

The chain couples TRBV6-5 to TRBJ1-2; D possibly corresponds to TRBD1 (5 bases). Germline V gene data show CDR1 as MNHEY and CDR2 as SVGAGI. The CDR3 has 12 residues. Trimming shortened V by 7 bases and J by 2 bases, and 8 bases separated the two germline ends. The CDR3 DNA reads TGTGCCAGCAAGGAGGGGAACTATGGCTACACCTTC. It translates to CASKEGNYGYTF.